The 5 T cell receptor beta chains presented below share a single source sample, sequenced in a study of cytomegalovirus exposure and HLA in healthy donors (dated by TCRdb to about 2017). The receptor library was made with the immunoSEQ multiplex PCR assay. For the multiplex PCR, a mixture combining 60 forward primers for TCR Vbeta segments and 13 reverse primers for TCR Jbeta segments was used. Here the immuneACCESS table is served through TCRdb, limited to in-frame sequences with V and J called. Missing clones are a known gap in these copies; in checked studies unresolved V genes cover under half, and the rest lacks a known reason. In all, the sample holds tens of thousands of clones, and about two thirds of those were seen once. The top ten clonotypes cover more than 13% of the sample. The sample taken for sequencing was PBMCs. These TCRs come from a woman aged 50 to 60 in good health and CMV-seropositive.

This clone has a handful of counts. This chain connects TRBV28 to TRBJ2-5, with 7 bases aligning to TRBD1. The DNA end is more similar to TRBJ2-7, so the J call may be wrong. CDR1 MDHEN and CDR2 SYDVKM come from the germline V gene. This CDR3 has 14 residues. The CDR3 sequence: CASSTPGQPYEQYF. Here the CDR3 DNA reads TGTGCCAGCAGTACGCCGGGACAGCCCTACGAGCAGTACTTC.

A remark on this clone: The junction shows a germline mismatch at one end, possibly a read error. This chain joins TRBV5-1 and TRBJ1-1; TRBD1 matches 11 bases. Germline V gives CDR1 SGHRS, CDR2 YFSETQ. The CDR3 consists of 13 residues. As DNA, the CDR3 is TGCGCCAGCAGCTTGGAACCGGGACAGGGGGAGAGGTTC. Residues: CASSLEPGQGERF.

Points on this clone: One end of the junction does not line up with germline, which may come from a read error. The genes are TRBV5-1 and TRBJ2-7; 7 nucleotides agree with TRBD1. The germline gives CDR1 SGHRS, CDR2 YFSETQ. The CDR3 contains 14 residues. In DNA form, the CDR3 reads TGCGCCAGCAGCTTGGCAGGGACAGCCTACGAGCAGTACTTT. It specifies CASSLAGTAYEQYF. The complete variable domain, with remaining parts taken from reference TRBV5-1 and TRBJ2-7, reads KAGVTQTPRYLIKTRGQQVTLSCSPISGHRSVSWYQQTPGQGLQFLFEYFSETQRNKGNFPGRFSGRQFSNSRSEMNVSTLELGDSALYLCASSLAGTAYEQYFGPGTRLTVT.

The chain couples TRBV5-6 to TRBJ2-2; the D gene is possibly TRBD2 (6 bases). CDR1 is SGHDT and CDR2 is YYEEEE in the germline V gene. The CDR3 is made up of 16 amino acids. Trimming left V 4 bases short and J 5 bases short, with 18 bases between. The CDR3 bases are TGTGCCAGCAGCCTACCGACGGGACTCTCAACCGGGGAGCTGTTTTTT. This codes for CASSLPTGLSTGELFF. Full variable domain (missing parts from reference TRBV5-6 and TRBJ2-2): DAGVTQSPTHLIKTRGQQVTLRCSPKSGHDTVSWYQQALGQGPQFIFQYYEEEERQRGNFPDRFSGHQFPNYSSELNVNALLLGDSALYLCASSLPTGLSTGELFFGEGSRLTVL.

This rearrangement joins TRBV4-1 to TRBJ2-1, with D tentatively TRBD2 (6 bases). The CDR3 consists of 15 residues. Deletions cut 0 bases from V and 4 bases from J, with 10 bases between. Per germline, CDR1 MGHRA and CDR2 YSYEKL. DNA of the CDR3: TGCGCCAGCAGCCAAGAGCGGGGCCTATACAATGAGCAGTTCTTC. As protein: CASSQERGLYNEQFF.